A single sample is the source of the 27 T cell receptor beta chains below, sequenced in a study of blood T cells in healthy people across ages. Together with a sample-barcoded 5' primer, a J-beta primer mix was included in a second PCR lasting roughly 6 to 12 cycles. TCRdb re-analysed the 5' RACE reads in MiXCR, keeping a single row per CDR3 protein. The sample holds 950,000 to 1,200,000 distinct CDR3 sequences, under 40% seen once. Sequencing was done on a sample of blood. Source of these receptors: a man younger than 30 in good health.

This clonotype has a handful of counts. The chain recombines TRBV12-3 or TRBV12-4 with TRBJ1-2; D perhaps matches TRBD1 (5 bases). CDR3 length: 16 residues. V lost 7 bases and J lost 2, with 20 bases in between. CDR3 sequence (DNA): TGTGCCAGCACTCCCCCCCTGGCAGGGTGGAACTATGGCTACACCTTC. It codes for CASTPPLAGWNYGYTF.

The chain employs TRBV4-3 and TRBJ2-3; D ambiguous. The germline CDR1 and CDR2 sequences are LGHNA and YSLEER. Trimming pared 1 base from V and 0 bases from J, leaving 8 bases between. This CDR3 region has 15 residues. CDR3 sequence reads: CASSQVDISTDTQYF. CDR3 nucleotide sequence: TGCGCCAGCAGCCAAGTGGATATTAGCACAGATACGCAGTATTTT.

The chain carries TRBV20-1 and TRBJ2-5, with D possibly being TRBD2 (5 bases). CDR3 length equals 15 residues. Germline CDR1 DFQATT, CDR2 SNEGSKA (reference sequence). Between the trimmed V and J ends, which lost 1 base and 5 bases, there was a span of 17 bases. The CDR3 DNA follows: TGCAGTGCTAGAGTACCGGGGATAGGTGTGGAGACCCAGTACTTC. Translated: CSARVPGIGVETQYF.

This clonotype has just a few counts. This chain links TRBV5-1 with TRBJ2-2; perhaps TRBD2 as D (6 bases). V lost 4 bases and J 5 bases, leaving 15 bases between the germline ends. CDR3 length: 15 residues. The germline CDR1 and CDR2 sequences are SGHRS and YFSETQ. CDR3: CASSPKSRGTGELFF. CDR3 DNA: TGCGCCAGCAGCCCGAAAAGTCGGGGGACCGGGGAGCTGTTTTTT. The entire variable domain, with the rest obtained from reference TRBV5-1 and TRBJ2-2, is as follows: KAGVTQTPRYLIKTRGQQVTLSCSPISGHRSVSWYQQTPGQGLQFLFEYFSETQRNKGNFPGRFSGRQFSNSRSEMNVSTLELGDSALYLCASSPKSRGTGELFFGEGSRLTVL.

This rearrangement joins TRBV5-1 to TRBJ2-1, with D uncertain. The CDR3 has 13 residues. The germline gives CDR1 SGHRS, CDR2 YFSETQ. The V end lost 5 bases, the J end lost 6 bases, and 12 bases lay between the germline ends. In DNA, the CDR3 is TGCGCCAGCAGGTTGTTCCCTCCCAATGAGCAGTTCTTC. Its translation: CASRLFPPNEQFF.

This clonotype was counted only a few times. The rearrangement uses TRBV7-2 and TRBJ1-3; D gene ambiguous. The CDR3 is 15 residues long. Trimming took off 1 base at V and 8 bases at J, with 15 bases between the two ends. Per germline, CDR1 SGHTA and CDR2 FQGNSA. The CDR3 nucleotides read TGTGCCAGCAGCTTAGAGGCCGCGAGGCGGGACACCATATATTTT. This gives the protein CASSLEAARRDTIYF.

This clonotype is a singleton in its sample. A much bigger clone sits one base away, suggesting this may be a read error. The chain links TRBV27 to TRBJ2-7; D remains unclear. With 6 bases removed from V and 2 bases from J, the gap between germline ends came to 14 bases. This CDR3 is 14 amino acids long. CDR1 and CDR2 from the germline V gene are MNHEY and SMNVEV (reference sequence). The CDR3, as DNA: TGTGCCAGCAGCCTTGGGGAAATGCCCTACGAGCAGTACTTC. Amino acids: CASSLGEMPYEQYF.

The rearrangement joins TRBV12-3 or TRBV12-4 to TRBJ2-5; D call uncertain. Trimming cost V 0 bases and J 0 bases, with 11 bases left between them. There are 16 residues in the CDR3. In DNA form, the CDR3 reads TGTGCCAGCAGTTTAGCGGGGTCGGCGTACCAAGAGACCCAGTACTTC. Protein sequence: CASSLAGSAYQETQYF.

This clonotype has a count of ten or more. This sequence joins TRBV7-9 and TRBJ2-1; D not certain. Germline values: CDR1 SEHNR, CDR2 FQNEAQ (reference sequence). The CDR3 sequence is 15 residues long. V was trimmed by 2 bases and J by 4 bases, leaving 12 bases between them. This chain's CDR3 is CASSLFRVKYNEQFF. Written as DNA, the CDR3 is TGTGCCAGCAGCTTATTTAGGGTAAAGTACAATGAGCAGTTCTTC.

This clonotype was counted many times. The CDR3 sequence: CASSQDRGQGYGYTF. The CDR3 region has the DNA TGCGCCAGCAGCCAAGATCGGGGACAAGGCTATGGCTACACCTTC. V gene TRBV4-3 combines with J gene TRBJ1-2, with a weak D call TRBD1 (6 bases). Trimming removed 0 bases at V and 4 bases at J, with 12 bases between. Germline V gene data show CDR1 as LGHNA and CDR2 as YSLEER. The CDR3 extends over 15 amino acids.

The V call is TRBV4-1, the J call TRBJ2-7, with 9 bases matching TRBD2. Near its end, the DNA agrees better with TRBJ2-5, so the J call may be wrong. In germline, CDR1 is MGHRA, CDR2 YSYEKL. The CDR3 is 17 residues long. The CDR3: CASSQGAALAGFETQYF. The CDR3 bases are TGCGCCAGCAGCCAAGGTGCGGCTCTAGCGGGATTCGAGACCCAGTACTTC.

The rearrangement uses TRBV9 and TRBJ2-6, with TRBD1 identical over 10 bases. Per germline, CDR1 SGDLS and CDR2 YYNGEE. V shed 4 bases, J shed 0 bases, and the junction held 13 bases outside the gene matches. This CDR3 spans 20 amino acids. The CDR3 DNA is TGTGCCAGCAGCCCCCGGGACAGGGGACTTTTAAGCTCTGGGGCCAACGTCCTGACTTTC. Protein: CASSPRDRGLLSSGANVLTF.

This clonotype has a handful of counts. V and J are TRBV4-1 and TRBJ2-5; possible D gene TRBD1, 6 bases. Germline loops: CDR1 MGHRA, CDR2 YSYEKL. V shed 4 bases and J shed 2 bases, with 14 bases lying between them. The length of the CDR3 is 15 residues. In DNA form, the CDR3 reads TGCGCCAGCAGCCTGACCGGGACACTACAAGAGACCCAGTACTTC. Its translation is CASSLTGTLQETQYF.

About this clonotype: A read error may account for a junction end that differs from germline. The CDR3 region is CANSQSTSAKYNEQYF. The CDR3 DNA reads TGTGCCAACAGCCAATCGACTAGCGCGAAATACAATGAGCAGTACTTC. V usage is TRBV4-2 and J usage is TRBJ2-1; 8 nucleotides line up with TRBD2. The better agreement between TRBJ2-7 and the DNA end casts doubt on the J call. The CDR3 spans 16 residues. Per germline, CDR1 LGHNA and CDR2 YNFKEQ.

V usage is TRBV21-1 and J usage is TRBJ2-3; no DNA check was done on the table's D call, TRBD2. TRBV21-1 is a documented pseudogene. The CDR3 consists of 20 residues. CDR3 residues: CASSKVISFLAGGHTDTQYF. CDR3 nucleotide sequence: TGTGCCAGCAGCAAAGTCATTTCATTTCTAGCGGGGGGGCACACAGATACGCAGTATTTT.

A remark on this clonotype: Just one base apart from a much larger clone, this may be a read error. The chain employs TRBV10-3 and TRBJ2-3, with D possibly TRBD2 on 5 matching bases. Per the germline V gene, CDR1 is ENHRY and CDR2 is SYGVKD. V shed 2 bases and J shed 4 bases, with 16 bases lying between them. CDR3 length: 16 residues. The CDR3 sequence is CAISEPRRGGADTQYF. Here the CDR3 DNA reads TGTGCCATCAGTGAGCCGAGACGTGGAGGCGCAGATACGCAGTATTTT.

This clonotype occurred a few times. The rearrangement uses TRBV12-3 or TRBV12-4 and TRBJ1-5, with a tentative D call TRBD1 (5 bases). CDR3 length: 18 amino acids. V was cut by 3 bases and J by 3 bases, with 21 bases left in between. CDR3 coding DNA: TGTGCCAGCAGTTTGGGTTGGGCAGGGACTTCCTCCAATCAGCCCCAGCATTTT. Protein: CASSLGWAGTSSNQPQHF.

CDR3: CASSLGTTGAGELFF. The CDR3 DNA follows: TGTGCCAGCAGCTTAGGAACGACAGGGGCCGGGGAGCTGTTTTTT. The chain links TRBV11-2 to TRBJ2-2; the match to TRBD1 covers 8 bases. The CDR3 is 15 amino acids. Trimming cost V 1 base and J 6 bases; bases outside gene matches: 4. From germline, CDR1 is SGHAT and CDR2 FQNNGV.

The chain couples TRBV5-1 to TRBJ2-3, with D tentatively TRBD1 (5 bases). Trimming stripped 5 bases from V and 2 bases from J, with 15 bases between. Per the germline V gene, CDR1 is SGHRS and CDR2 is YFSETQ. The CDR3 totals 15 residues. The CDR3 sequence: CASSSSGRVTDTQYF. The CDR3 coding sequence is TGCGCCAGCAGTTCCTCAGGGCGAGTCACAGATACGCAGTATTTT.

This rearrangement joins TRBV4-2 to TRBJ2-1; no firm D call. The V end lost 0 bases, the J end lost 14 bases, and 20 bases lay between the germline ends. The CDR3 runs 15 residues. Per germline, CDR1 LGHNA and CDR2 YNFKEQ. DNA of the CDR3: TGTGCCAGCAGCCAAGATAGATTGAGGATCGACGGAGAGTTCTTC. Amino acid sequence: CASSQDRLRIDGEFF.

The J gene is TRBJ1-2, the V gene TRBV9; D ambiguous. V was shortened by 0 bases and J by 9 bases, with 21 bases between the two germline ends. CDR1 and CDR2 from the germline V gene are SGDLS and YYNGEE. The length of the CDR3 is 16 residues. CDR3 DNA sequence: TGTGCCAGCAGCGTAGACGCGGAAGCTATGACCCGGAGCTACACCTTC. Encoded protein: CASSVDAEAMTRSYTF.

This chain joins TRBV6-1 and TRBJ1-2; weak D call: TRBD1 (5 bases). The V end lost 1 base, the J end lost 6 bases, and 12 bases lay between the germline ends. The CDR3 has 14 amino acids. CDR1 and CDR2 from the germline V gene are MNHNS and SASEGT. DNA of the CDR3: TGTGCCAGCAGTGAAGTTAAAGCGGGGGATGGCTACACCTTC. Encoded protein: CASSEVKAGDGYTF.

Turning to this clonotype: It may be a read error: a sequence one base away is much more abundant. The DNA for the CDR3 is TGTGCCAGCAGCGTGAAGAACACCGGGGAGCTGTTTTTT. As protein: CASSVKNTGELFF. This rearrangement joins TRBV7-9 to TRBJ2-2; D unresolved. CDR1 is SEHNR, CDR2 FQNEAQ, per germline (reference sequence). Deletions cut 5 bases from V and 1 base from J, with 5 bases between. This CDR3 has 13 amino acids.

The chain employs TRBV4-3 and TRBJ2-1; TRBD2 might be the D (7 bases). The J call could be wrong; TRBJ2-7 is a better fit for the DNA end. CDR3 size: 16 residues. Germline V gene sequence: CDR1 LGHNA, CDR2 YSLEER. CDR3 loop: CASSQEGGGAYNEQYF. The CDR3 DNA sequence: TGCGCCAGCAGCCAAGAGGGAGGGGGGGCCTACAATGAGCAGTACTTC.

The sample holds a few counts of this clonotype. CDR3 amino acids: CSALNQMNTEAFF. In nucleotides, the CDR3 is TGCAGTGCTCTTAATCAAATGAACACTGAAGCTTTCTTT. The V and J genes are TRBV20-1 and TRBJ1-1; D unclear. V lost 5 bases and J 0 bases, leaving 10 bases between the germline ends. CDR1 is DFQATT and CDR2 is SNEGSKA in the germline V gene (reference sequence). The CDR3 loop spans 13 amino acids.

The chain recombines TRBV6-5 with TRBJ2-5, with 12 bases that match TRBD2. There are 18 residues in the CDR3. The V gene end was trimmed by 2 bases and the J gene end by 4 bases; junction bases not matched to a gene: 11. The germline gives CDR1 MNHEY, CDR2 SVGAGI. The CDR3 loop reads CASSYLMRTSGVVETQYF. In DNA form, the CDR3 reads TGTGCCAGCAGTTACCTCATGCGGACTAGCGGGGTGGTAGAGACCCAGTACTTC.

The chain is built from TRBV5-1 and TRBJ1-1, with 8 bases matching TRBD1. The CDR3 sequence is 15 residues long. Germline V lookup: CDR1 SGHRS, CDR2 YFSETQ. The trim removed 7 bases at V and 1 base at J, leaving 9 bases unmatched. CDR3 sequence reads: CASARTGWTNTEAFF. CDR3 coding DNA: TGCGCCAGCGCCCGGACAGGGTGGACGAACACTGAAGCTTTCTTT.